Described below is a single T cell receptor beta chain sequence and its context. The target of this receptor is not known. No much larger clone exists at a distance of one base, and base qualities are not known. Genomic DNA was isolated from the sorted cells so that the TCRbeta CDR3 region could be sequenced. TCRbeta CDR3 regions were sequenced using the immunoSEQ Assay. TCRdb obtained this table from immuneACCESS and retained in-frame rearrangements with V and J assigned. These tables miss some clones; where compared with another copy, unresolved V genes account for less than half of the shortfall, and the remainder is unexplained. A total of roughly 120,000 clones appear in this sample, 85% to 95% of them only once. The top ten hold 0.81% of the sample. The record originates from a study of OX40 agonist ivuxolimab in advanced cancers. Looking at the study overall: Ivuxolimab was a fully human IgG2 agonistic monoclonal antibody targeting the costimulatory receptor OX40 (CD134). Partial responses occurred in three dose-escalation patients: two with cutaneous melanoma and one with hepatocellular carcinoma. Patients were allowed to have had prior anti-PD-1, anti-PD-L1 or anti-CTLA-4 therapy, and approximately 43% of the dose-escalation patients had previously received checkpoint inhibitors. Among the roughly 52 dose-escalation patients, about 19 had hepatocellular carcinoma, about 15 melanoma, 9 renal cell carcinoma and 9 head and neck cancer. Intravenous ivuxolimab was administered to patients every 2 weeks at six dose levels: 0.01, 0.1, 0.3, 1.5, 3 and 10 mg/kg. The monotherapy dose-escalation portion (N = 52 patients) of the phase I ivuxolimab trial is reported in the paper. Peripheral TCRbeta sequencing aimed to test whether ivuxolimab altered TCR sequence diversity and caused clonal T-cell expansion. In the dose-escalation cohort, roughly four fifths of patients were male, and the mean age was approximately 64 years, with a range of about 23 to 80.

Paper-wide results and their limitations: Antigen specificity was not determined for the clonally expanded peripheral T cells. In the 0.1-3.0 mg/kg groups, partial responders had among the lowest normalized peripheral clonal expansion, particularly in CD8+ T cells. At doses from 0.1 to 3.0 mg/kg, clonal expansion was seen in both CD4+ and CD8+ blood T cells between baseline and week 6. Low levels of normalized T-cell clonal expansion were also seen in some patients who did not respond. On average, CD8+ T cells showed more expanded clones than CD4+ T cells after ivuxolimab.

The trial excluded patients who had a history of autoimmune disease or were on systemic immunosuppression. In every dose cohort, peripheral blood was drawn for TCR sequencing at baseline, cycle 4 day 1, and cycle 7 day 1. The samples were taken from a phase I, first-in-human, multicenter, open-label dose-escalation trial of ivuxolimab. Adults with locally advanced or metastatic melanoma, renal cell, hepatocellular, or head and neck squamous cell carcinoma were enrolled in the trial. Before TCR sequencing, CD4+ and CD8+ T cells were separately sorted from peripheral blood. The germline V gene sets CDR1 to MNHNS and CDR2 to SASEGT. The germline V and J ends show losses of 4 bases and 2 bases respectively, and no gene match explains 11 bases of the junction. The CDR3 has 17 amino acids, counting the end cysteine and phenylalanine. The read is trimmed to its CDR3 DNA, 51 bases read in frame from base 1.

The source is an adult with an advanced solid tumor such as melanoma, head and neck, liver or kidney cancer. Recombination linked TRBV6-1 to TRBJ1-5; TRBD1 agrees with 7 junctional bases. The starting material was CD4+ or CD8+ T cells sorted from blood, obtained in a trial of the OX40 agonist ivuxolimab. CDR3 reads: CASSAPQTGEGNQPQHF. In nucleotides, the sequence is TGTGCCAGCAGTGCCCCCCAAACAGGGGAGGGCAATCAGCCCCAGCATTTT.